This is a list of T cell receptor beta chains from one sample in a study of early T cells in non-severe SARS-CoV-2 infection. TCRdb reprocessed the 5' RACE reads with MiXCR, giving one entry per CDR3 protein. The table records 35,000 to 45,000 distinct CDR3 sequences, 12% of them present only once. Sequences were obtained from whole blood. The receptors here all came from an adult who was a healthcare worker with PCR-confirmed SARS-CoV-2 infection or an uninfected control (not recorded which). Both conserved end residues are part of each CDR3. The D gene is left open where the match is weak. A clone size is listed for some rows: how often the clone was seen (once, few, many), or a class if it is expanded.

size: many; J: TRBJ2-5; D: -; V: TRBV7-6; CDR3: CASSLSGVRKTQYF; DNA: TGTGCCAGCAGCTTATCCGGGGTCAGGAAGACCCAGTACTTC
size: many; J: TRBJ2-1; D: -; V: TRBV12-3/TRBV12-4; CDR3: CASSQDGSGYNEQFF; DNA: TGTGCCAGCAGCCAGGACGGATCAGGCTACAATGAGCAGTTCTTC
size: many; J: TRBJ1-1; D: -; V: TRBV29-1; CDR3: CSVTKQGRGTEAFF; DNA: TGCAGCGTTACGAAACAGGGAAGGGGCACTGAAGCTTTCTTT
size: -; J: TRBJ2-3; D: -; V: TRBV11-2; CDR3: CASSLGVGGGAITDTQYF; DNA: TGTGCCAGCAGCTTAGGAGTCGGTGGGGGGGCCATCACAGATACGCAGTATTTT
size: many; J: TRBJ2-7; D: TRBD1; V: TRBV2; CDR3: CASSVMGQPTYEQYF; DNA: TGTGCCAGCAGCGTTATGGGACAGCCTACCTACGAGCAGTACTTC
size: many; J: TRBJ1-5; D: -; V: TRBV20-1; CDR3: CSARRGDQPQHF; DNA: TGCAGTGCTAGGAGGGGAGATCAGCCCCAGCATTTT
size: many; J: TRBJ2-2; D: -; V: TRBV5-6; CDR3: CASNSLGWTGELFF; DNA: TGTGCCAGCAACTCTCTGGGGTGGACCGGGGAGCTGTTTTTT
size: many; J: TRBJ1-1; D: TRBD1; V: TRBV30; CDR3: CAWSGTGGFGTEAFF; DNA: TGTGCCTGGAGTGGGACAGGGGGTTTCGGGACTGAAGCTTTCTTT
size: -; J: TRBJ1-2; D: TRBD1; V: TRBV18; CDR3: CASPQQTGDPNYGYTF; DNA: TGTGCCAGCCCCCAACAGACAGGGGACCCTAACTATGGCTACACCTTC
size: -; J: TRBJ2-5; D: -; V: TRBV29-1; CDR3: CSVRDGQETQYF; DNA: TGCAGCGTGCGGGACGGCCAAGAGACCCAGTACTTC
size: many; J: TRBJ2-3; D: TRBD2; V: TRBV4-2; CDR3: CASSQEAGGRALDTQYF; DNA: TGTGCCAGCAGCCAAGAGGCGGGCGGGAGGGCCCTAGATACGCAGTATTTT
size: -; J: TRBJ2-7; D: -; V: TRBV18; CDR3: CASSTDGGATYEQYF; DNA: TGTGCCAGCTCAACCGATGGGGGGGCAACCTACGAGCAGTACTTC
size: few; J: TRBJ2-1; D: -; V: TRBV6-1; CDR3: CASSARTEPYNEQFF; DNA: TGTGCCAGCAGTGCCCGGACAGAGCCCTACAATGAGCAGTTCTTC
size: few; J: TRBJ2-3; D: TRBD2; V: TRBV6-4; CDR3: CASSELAGVPDTQYF; DNA: TGTGCCAGCAGTGAACTAGCGGGAGTCCCAGATACGCAGTATTTT
size: many; J: TRBJ2-1; D: -; V: TRBV7-9; CDR3: CASSLYRESEQFF; DNA: TGTGCCAGCAGCTTATACCGAGAGAGTGAGCAGTTCTTC
size: few; J: TRBJ2-3; D: -; V: TRBV25-1; CDR3: CASSEGRDTQYF; DNA: TGTGCCAGCAGCGAGGGTAGAGATACGCAGTATTTT
size: many; J: TRBJ2-5; D: -; V: TRBV29-1; CDR3: CSVRRKLALPGETQYF; DNA: TGCAGCGTCCGAAGGAAACTAGCCCTCCCTGGAGAGACCCAGTACTTC
size: many; J: TRBJ2-7; D: -; V: TRBV6-2/TRBV6-3; CDR3: CASMAAYEQYF; DNA: TGTGCCAGCATGGCGGCCTACGAGCAGTACTTC
size: many; J: TRBJ2-5; D: TRBD2; V: TRBV20-1; CDR3: CSARDSAAGGPETQYF; DNA: TGCAGTGCTAGAGATTCGGCAGCGGGGGGCCCGGAGACCCAGTACTTC
size: few; J: TRBJ2-1; D: TRBD2; V: TRBV4-1; CDR3: CASSLGLAGGPHNEQFF; DNA: TGCGCCAGCAGCCTCGGACTAGCGGGAGGGCCCCACAATGAGCAGTTCTTC
size: -; J: TRBJ2-2; D: TRBD1; V: TRBV11-2; CDR3: CATTKSRDRRTGELFF; DNA: TGTGCCACAACGAAATCCCGGGACAGGCGGACCGGGGAGCTGTTTTTT
size: -; J: TRBJ2-6; D: -; V: TRBV7-9; CDR3: CASSFAGISGANVLTF; DNA: TGTGCCAGCAGCTTCGCGGGGATCTCTGGGGCCAACGTCCTGACTTTC